This TCR beta chain was sequenced for a study of graft-versus-host responses after intestinal transplantation. About the research overall: All recipients were transplanted with multivisceral, liver-intestinal, or isolated intestinal grafts. Once they had received anti-thymocyte globulin induction, all recipients took tacrolimus and steroids for about three years.

This clone occurred a few times. Antigen unknown. In germline, CDR1 is MDHEN, CDR2 SYDVKM. With V trimmed by 7 bases and J by 1 base, 9 bases remained unmatched. The CDR3 extends over 16 amino acids. Using immunoSEQ multiplex PCR, the repertoire was profiled, and TCRdb retains in-frame clones only, with some absent. The sample yields approximately 70,000 clones, over 75% seen once. The sample was unstimulated CD4+ T cells sorted from spleen or lymph node cells, taken before transplant. The sequence came from a human donor who was the organ donor for an intestinal transplant. The chain carries TRBV28 and TRBJ2-3, with 9 positions matching TRBD2. This chain's CDR3 is CASKLAGTHGTDTQYF. CDR3 in DNA: TGTGCCAGCAAGCTAGCGGGGACACATGGCACAGATACGCAGTATTTT.